A selection of T cell receptor beta chains follows, all from one sample in a study of identical twins. A single record per CDR3 protein comes from TCRdb applying MiXCR to the 5' RACE reads. The table has 400,000 or so distinct CDR3 sequences, roughly 9% seen once. Sequenced material: naive T cells sorted from blood. The source is a woman aged 45-65 years in good health. The CDR3 runs from the conserved cysteine through the conserved F or W. Each record gives: D gene, CDR3 length, V gene, J gene, clone size, CDR3 DNA, CDR3 protein. D genes are given only for firm matches. The size of a clone is reported for some rows only, either as once, few or many, or as a class for expanded clones.

NA	16	TRBV13	TRBJ2-4	many	TGTGCCAGCAGCCTAGATGAAAGACTAGCCAAAAACATTCAGTACTTC	CASSLDERLAKNIQYF
NA	14	TRBV6-5	TRBJ1-1	many	TGTGCCAGCAGTTACGTGGGAATGAACACTGAAGCTTTCTTT	CASSYVGMNTEAFF
TRBD2	16	TRBV14	TRBJ2-1	NA	TGTGCCAGCAGCCAAGACCTAGCGGGGCCCTACAATGAGCAGTTCTTC	CASSQDLAGPYNEQFF
NA	13	TRBV12-3/TRBV12-4	TRBJ2-7	many	TGTGCCAGCAGTTTAGCGGAAACCTACGAGCAGTACTTC	CASSLAETYEQYF
TRBD2	19	TRBV20-1	TRBJ2-7	many	TGCAGTGCTGGTCATCTTGGACTAGCGGGGGGCCTCCGGATGCGCGAGCAGTACTTC	CSAGHLGLAGGLRMREQYF
TRBD2	16	TRBV7-9	TRBJ2-5	few	TGTGCCAGCAGCCAAGGGAGGGCCCGCTCAAGAGAGACCCAGTACTTC	CASSQGRARSRETQYF
NA	18	TRBV9	TRBJ1-2	many	TGTGCCAGCAGCAATAACCGGGACAAGGACGATGCTAACTATGGCTACACCTTC	CASSNNRDKDDANYGYTF
TRBD2	18	TRBV12-3/TRBV12-4	TRBJ2-1	few	TGTGCCAGCAGTTTAGGGGTATCGTGGCTAGCGGGCGACAATGAGCAGTTCTTC	CASSLGVSWLAGDNEQFF
TRBD2	16	TRBV24-1	TRBJ2-1	few	TGTGCCACCAGTGATCCGCTAGCGGGAGGCTATAATGAGCAGTTCTTC	CATSDPLAGGYNEQFF
NA	16	TRBV5-1	TRBJ1-1	many	TGCGCCAGCAGCTTGGCATCCGTCAGGGAAAGCACTGAAGCTTTCTTT	CASSLASVRESTEAFF
TRBD2	12	TRBV2	TRBJ2-4	NA	TGTGCCGGACTAGCGGAAAAAAACATTCAGTACTTC	CAGLAEKNIQYF
NA	13	TRBV27	TRBJ2-3	few	TGTGCCAGCAGTTTATTGGGTGGGGATACGCAGTATTTT	CASSLLGGDTQYF
TRBD2	14	TRBV12-3/TRBV12-4	TRBJ2-1	many	TGTGCCAGCAGTACTAGCGGGAGGGCCTATGAGCAGTTCTTC	CASSTSGRAYEQFF
NA	14	TRBV11-2	TRBJ2-4	NA	TGTGCCAGCAGCTTCTCTGGGGCCAAAAACATTCAGTACTTC	CASSFSGAKNIQYF
NA	14	TRBV7-8	TRBJ1-3	NA	TGTGCCAGCAGCTTAGACTACCCTGGAAACACCATATATTTT	CASSLDYPGNTIYF
NA	14	TRBV7-8	TRBJ2-1	NA	TGTGCCAGCAGCCCAGCCATCCTGGGTAAGGGGCAGTTCTTC	CASSPAILGKGQFF
NA	13	TRBV11-2	TRBJ2-2	NA	TGTGCCAGCCGCGGGGCCTTCTCCGGGGAGCTGTTTTTT	CASRGAFSGELFF
TRBD1	13	TRBV20-1	TRBJ1-2	many	TGCAGTGCCTGGACAGGGGGCGCAGGGGGCTACACCTTC	CSAWTGGAGGYTF
TRBD2	18	TRBV12-3/TRBV12-4	TRBJ2-1	few	TGTGCCAGCAGCCCCATGCTACCCGGGACTAGCGGTTCCCTTGGGCAGTTCTTC	CASSPMLPGTSGSLGQFF
TRBD1	13	TRBV5-1	TRBJ2-1	many	TGCGCCAGCAGCCGGGACAGGGTCAATGAGCAGTTCTTC	CASSRDRVNEQFF
TRBD1	15	TRBV5-6	TRBJ2-5	few	TGTGCCAGCAGCTTGACCGGGGACAGCCAAGAGACCCAGTACTTC	CASSLTGDSQETQYF
NA	16	TRBV2	TRBJ2-1	NA	TGTGCCAGCAGTGATGGGCAGGAGGGAGTGAACGATGAGCAGTTCTTC	CASSDGQEGVNDEQFF
NA	15	TRBV5-1	TRBJ2-5	NA	TGCGCCAGCAGCCCTTCGGACGCGTACCAAGAGACCCAGTACTTC	CASSPSDAYQETQYF
NA	12	TRBV27	TRBJ2-1	NA	TGTGCCAGCAGTTTCCTTGGTGGTGAGCAGTTCTTC	CASSFLGGEQFF
NA	14	TRBV5-1	TRBJ1-2	many	TGCGCCAGCAGTTCGGACCCAGGCCTCGACGGCTACACCTTC	CASSSDPGLDGYTF
TRBD2	15	TRBV7-6	TRBJ2-2	NA	TGTTCCAGCAGCTCCACTAGCGGGTGGCCCGGGGAGCTGTTTTTT	CSSSSTSGWPGELFF
TRBD1	15	TRBV4-1	TRBJ2-3	many	TGCGCCAGCAGCCAAGATGGCAGGGGGAAGGATACGCAGTATTTT	CASSQDGRGKDTQYF
NA	11	TRBV10-3	TRBJ2-3	many	TGTGCCATTGGGCGGGAAGATACGCAGTATTTT	CAIGREDTQYF
NA	13	TRBV5-1	TRBJ2-3	NA	TGCGCCAGCCGAAGGGGCCGCGGGGATACGCAGTATTTT	CASRRGRGDTQYF
NA	13	TRBV18	TRBJ1-1	NA	TGTGCCAGCTCGTCGGGGTCGGGGATTGAAGCTTTCTTT	CASSSGSGIEAFF
NA	14	TRBV7-9	TRBJ2-1	many	TGTGCCAGCAGCGTTGACCCGGCGAGGAGTGAGCAGTTCTTC	CASSVDPARSEQFF
TRBD2	15	TRBV5-1	TRBJ2-1	many	TGCGCCAGCAGAAGGCGGGAGGTCTCCTACAATGAGCAGTTCTTC	CASRRREVSYNEQFF
TRBD2	13	TRBV19	TRBJ2-1	few	TGTGCCAGTAGTCTAGCGGGAGGGCCCGGGCAGTTCTTC	CASSLAGGPGQFF
TRBD1	17	TRBV5-6	TRBJ2-2	NA	TGTGCCAGCAGCTTGCTTGGGACAGGGGGATGGACGGGGGAGCTGTTTTTT	CASSLLGTGGWTGELFF
NA	13	TRBV3-1	TRBJ2-5	many	TGTGCCAGCAGCCAATGGGGCCAAGAGACCCAGTACTTC	CASSQWGQETQYF
NA	14	TRBV11-2	TRBJ1-1	NA	TGTGCCAGCAGCGATCGGACCGGGAACACTGAAGCTTTCTTT	CASSDRTGNTEAFF
NA	16	TRBV5-6	TRBJ2-3	few	TGTGCCAGCAGCTTGTTCCGGGACGATAACACAGATACGCAGTATTTT	CASSLFRDDNTDTQYF
TRBD1	13	TRBV10-3	TRBJ1-2	many	TGTGCCATCAGTGAGGAGGGGGCCCTTGGCTACACCTTC	CAISEEGALGYTF
TRBD1	14	TRBV2	TRBJ2-7	NA	TGTGCCAGCACGGCCGGGACAGCCTTTTACGAGCAGTACTTC	CASTAGTAFYEQYF
TRBD2	16	TRBV6-5	TRBJ2-1	few	TGTGCCAGCAGGCGTAGTCTAGCGGGAGGGAACAATGAGCAGTTCTTC	CASRRSLAGGNNEQFF
NA	13	TRBV12-3/TRBV12-4	TRBJ2-1	few	TGTGCCAGCAGTTTACTAGGGTTCAGCGAGCAGTTCTTC	CASSLLGFSEQFF
NA	16	TRBV5-1	TRBJ2-6	NA	TGCGCCAGCAGCTTGGGGTCAGGGACTGGGGCCAACGTCCTGACTTTC	CASSLGSGTGANVLTF
TRBD2	14	TRBV29-1	TRBJ2-3	many	TGCAGCGTTGACCTGGGAGGGCTCACAGATACGCAGTATTTT	CSVDLGGLTDTQYF
NA	15	TRBV9	TRBJ1-4	NA	TGTGCCAGCAGCGTAGGAGGAAAGCGGAATGAAAAACTGTTTTTT	CASSVGGKRNEKLFF
NA	13	TRBV6-1	TRBJ2-1	NA	TGTGCCAGCAGTGAAAGGCGTGACAATGAGCAGTTCTTC	CASSERRDNEQFF
TRBD1	15	TRBV6-1	TRBJ1-5	NA	TGTGCCAGCAGTTTTGCAGGGGGCGAGATTCAGCCCCAGCATTTT	CASSFAGGEIQPQHF
TRBD1	16	TRBV7-9	TRBJ1-1	few	TGTGCCAGCAGCTTAGGACAGGGGTTCGGGAACACTGAAGCTTTCTTT	CASSLGQGFGNTEAFF